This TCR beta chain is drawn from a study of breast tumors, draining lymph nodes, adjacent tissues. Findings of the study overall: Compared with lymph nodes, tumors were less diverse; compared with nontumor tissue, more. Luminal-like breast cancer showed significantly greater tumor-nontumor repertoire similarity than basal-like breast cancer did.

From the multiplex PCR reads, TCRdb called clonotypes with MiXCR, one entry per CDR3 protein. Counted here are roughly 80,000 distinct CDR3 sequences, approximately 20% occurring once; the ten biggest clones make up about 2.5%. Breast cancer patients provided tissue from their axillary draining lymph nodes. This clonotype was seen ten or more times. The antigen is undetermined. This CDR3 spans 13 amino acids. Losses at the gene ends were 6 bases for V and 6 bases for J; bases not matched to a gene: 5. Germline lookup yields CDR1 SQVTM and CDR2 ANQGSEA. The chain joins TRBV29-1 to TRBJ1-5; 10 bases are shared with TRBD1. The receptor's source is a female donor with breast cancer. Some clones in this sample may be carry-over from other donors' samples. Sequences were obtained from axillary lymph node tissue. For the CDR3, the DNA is TGCAGCGTCGGGACAGGGGTTGGTCAGCCCCAGCATTTT. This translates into CSVGTGVGQPQHF.